This T cell receptor beta chain was sequenced during a study of blood T cells in healthy people across ages. Study-wide findings and caveats: Greater diversity and more naive CD4+ cells were seen in long-lived donors than in aged donors.

Points on this clonotype: Its specificity is not known.

A second roughly 6 to 11 cycle PCR used barcoded and J-beta primers. A template-switch adaptor with 12 random nucleotides tagged each cDNA molecule. Each CDR3 protein gets one entry after TCRdb re-called the 5' RACE reads with MiXCR. The sample carries roughly 800,000 distinct CDR3 sequences, about 34% recorded once. This CDR3 is 16 amino acids long. Between the trimmed V and J ends, which lost 0 bases and 4 bases, there was a span of 15 bases. From germline, CDR1 is DFQATT and CDR2 SNEGSKA (reference sequence). Material for sequencing was blood. The TCR was taken from a man aged 18 to 30 in good health. The chain recombines TRBV20-1 with TRBJ2-2; a weak D match, TRBD2 (5 bases). CDR3 sequence reads: CSARDSSRGSTGELFF. As DNA, the CDR3 is TGCAGTGCTAGAGATTCTTCTAGAGGGTCCACCGGGGAGCTGTTTTTT.